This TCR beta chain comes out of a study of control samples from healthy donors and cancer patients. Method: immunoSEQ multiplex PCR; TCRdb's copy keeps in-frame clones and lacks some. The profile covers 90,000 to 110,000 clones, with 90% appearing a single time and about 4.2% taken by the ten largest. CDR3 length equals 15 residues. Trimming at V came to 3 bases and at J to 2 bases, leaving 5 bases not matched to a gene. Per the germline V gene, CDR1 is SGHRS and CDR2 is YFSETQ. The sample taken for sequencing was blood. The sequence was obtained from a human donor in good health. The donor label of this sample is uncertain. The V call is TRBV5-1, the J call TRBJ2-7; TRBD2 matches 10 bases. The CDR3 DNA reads TGCGCCAGCAGCTCTACTAGCGGGGTAACCTACGAGCAGTACTTC. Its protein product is CASSSTSGVTYEQYF.